This TCR beta chain derives from a study of technical replicates of blood from a handful of donors. CDR1 and CDR2 (germline): MNHEY, SMNVEV (reference sequence). V was pared by 3 bases and J by 6 bases, with 7 bases of the junction left unmatched. The CDR3 spans 15 residues. TCRdb's copy holds only in-frame clones and misses some; the assay was immunoSEQ multiplex PCR. The data show fewer than 70,000 clones, more than 70% seen once. The gene calls are TRBV27 and TRBJ2-1; the match to TRBD2 covers 8 bases. The TCR comes from a human donor in good health. Some clones in this sample may be carry-over from other donors' samples. Sequencing input: PBMCs. CDR3 sequence reads: CASSFPGLVGNEQFF. The DNA of the CDR3 is TGTGCCAGCAGTTTCCCGGGACTAGTTGGCAATGAGCAGTTCTTC.